The entry that follows covers one T cell receptor beta chain sequence. Its specificity is unknown. The sample comes from a study of T cell responses to AZD1222 COVID-19 vaccine. Study findings and constraints: Spike-specific TCR breadth and depth went up after people got two AZD1222 doses. After the peak T cell response, and only then, were repertoires sampled.

CDR1 is LGHNA, CDR2 YSLEER, per germline. The CDR3 spans 13 residues. V lost 3 bases, J lost 8 bases, and 4 bases stayed unmatched. Sequencing used immunoSEQ multiplex PCR; TCRdb keeps in-frame clones, though not all of them. The top ten hold approximately 40% of the sample, which has some 110,000 clones, about 88% seen once. This clonotype was obtained from an adult who received the AZD1222 COVID-19 vaccine. The V gene is TRBV4-3, the J gene TRBJ2-1; 7 bases agree with TRBD1. Sequenced material: peripheral blood, taken 28 days after the second AZD1222 dose. Here the CDR3 reads CASSQATGYEQFF. The CDR3, as DNA: TGCGCCAGCAGCCAGGCGACAGGGTATGAGCAGTTCTTC.